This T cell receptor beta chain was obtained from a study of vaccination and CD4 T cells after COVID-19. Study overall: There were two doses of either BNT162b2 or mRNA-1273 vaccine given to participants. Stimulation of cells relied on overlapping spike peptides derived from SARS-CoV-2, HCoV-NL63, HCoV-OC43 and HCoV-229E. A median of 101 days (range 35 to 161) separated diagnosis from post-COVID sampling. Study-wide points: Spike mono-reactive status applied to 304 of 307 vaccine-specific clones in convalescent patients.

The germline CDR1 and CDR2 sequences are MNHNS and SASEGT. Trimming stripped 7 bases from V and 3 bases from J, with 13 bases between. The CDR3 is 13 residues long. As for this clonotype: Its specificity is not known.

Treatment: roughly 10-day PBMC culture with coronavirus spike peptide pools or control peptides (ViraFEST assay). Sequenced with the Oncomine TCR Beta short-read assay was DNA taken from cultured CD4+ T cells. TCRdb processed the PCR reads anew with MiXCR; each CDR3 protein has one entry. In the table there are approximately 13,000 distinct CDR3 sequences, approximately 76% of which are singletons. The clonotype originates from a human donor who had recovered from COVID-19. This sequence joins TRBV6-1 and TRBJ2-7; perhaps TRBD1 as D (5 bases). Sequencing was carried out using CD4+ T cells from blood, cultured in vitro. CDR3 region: CASNSDSVYEQYF. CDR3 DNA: TGTGCCAGCAACTCCGACAGCGTCTACGAGCAGTACTTC.